Below are 18 T cell receptor beta chains sequenced from a single sample in a study of blood T cell repertoires in COVID-19. Clones were sequenced by immunoSEQ multiplex PCR, and TCRdb holds only the in-frame ones, with some missing. The profile shows 90,000 to 120,000 clones, roughly four fifths of them singletons. The source material was peripheral blood. These TCRs come from a woman between 65 and 79 years old with acute or convalescent COVID-19.

The chain couples TRBV7-2 to TRBJ2-4; D gene uncertain. There are 15 residues in the CDR3. Between the trimmed V and J ends, which lost 4 bases and 0 bases, there was a span of 10 bases. Germline V gives CDR1 SGHTA, CDR2 FQGNSA. The CDR3 sequence: CASSYQTLAKNIQYF. CDR3 DNA sequence: TGTGCCAGCAGCTATCAGACACTAGCCAAAAACATTCAGTACTTC.

The chain employs TRBV6-6 and TRBJ2-3; no clear D. CDR1 and CDR2 (germline): MNHNY, SVGAGI (reference sequence). V was shortened by 0 bases and J by 0 bases, with 10 bases between the two germline ends. This CDR3 spans 16 amino acids. The CDR3 loop is CASSYSNPVSTDTQYF. The CDR3, as DNA: TGTGCCAGCAGTTACTCGAACCCAGTGAGCACAGATACGCAGTATTTT.

The genes are TRBV6-2 or TRBV6-3 and TRBJ1-6; 10 bases are shared with TRBD1. The V gene end was trimmed by 6 bases and the J gene end by 7 bases; junction bases not matched to a gene: 12. The germline gives CDR1 MNHEY, CDR2 SVGEGT. This CDR3 is built from 17 residues. The CDR3 sequence is CASSSWTGGATNSPLHF. CDR3 DNA: TGTGCCAGCAGCTCATGGACAGGGGGAGCGACGAATTCACCCCTCCACTTT.

The chain carries TRBV28 and TRBJ1-5; 7 nucleotides line up with TRBD1. This CDR3 region has 14 residues. Per the germline V gene, CDR1 is MDHEN and CDR2 is SYDVKM. Trimming cost V 5 bases and J 0 bases; bases outside gene matches: 1. The CDR3 DNA follows: TGTGCCAGCAGTACAGGGGATAGCAATCAGCCCCAGCATTTT. Protein sequence: CASSTGDSNQPQHF.

This rearrangement joins TRBV9 to TRBJ1-2; D not resolved. The V end lost 0 bases, the J end lost 4 bases, and 10 bases lay between the germline ends. The CDR3 consists of 14 residues. The germline CDR1 and CDR2 sequences are SGDLS and YYNGEE. The CDR3 here is CASSVAHGSYGYTF. CDR3 coding DNA: TGTGCCAGCAGCGTAGCTCACGGGAGCTATGGCTACACCTTC.

This rearrangement joins TRBV7-8 to TRBJ1-5; the D gene is possibly TRBD1 (5 bases). This CDR3 contains 12 residues. Germline V CDR1 and CDR2: SGHVS, FQNEAQ. Trimming removed 3 bases at V and 7 bases at J, with 7 bases between. The DNA of the CDR3 is TGTGCCAGCAGCTTGGGGGGACAGCCCCAGCATTTT. Protein product: CASSLGGQPQHF. Together with reference TRBV7-8 and TRBJ1-5, the CDR3 gives the full variable domain: GAGVSQSPRYKVAKRGQDVALRCDPISGHVSLFWYQQALGQGPEFLTYFQNEAQLDKSGLPSDRFFAERPEGSVSTLKIQRTQQEDSAVYLCASSLGGQPQHFGDGTRLSIL.

The rearrangement links TRBV11-2 to TRBJ1-4; no definite D call. V lost 4 bases, J lost 8 bases, and 14 bases lay in between. This CDR3 contains 14 residues. The germline V gene encodes CDR1 SGHAT and CDR2 FQNNGV. Here the CDR3 reads CASSSGASGEKLFF. As DNA, the CDR3 is TGTGCCAGCAGCTCGGGAGCCTCGGGCGAAAAACTGTTTTTT.

This clone was observed a few times. The chain recombines TRBV28 with TRBJ1-5; D possibly corresponds to TRBD1 (5 bases). Trimming cost V 1 base and J 4 bases, with 8 bases left between them. The CDR3 loop spans 14 amino acids. Per germline, CDR1 MDHEN and CDR2 SYDVKM. The CDR3 reads CASSLYGGNQPQHF. The CDR3 DNA reads as TGTGCCAGCAGTTTATATGGGGGGAATCAGCCCCAGCATTTT.

The CDR3 coding sequence is TGTGCCAGCAGACCTACAGGGGCTTTGTCGAGTCAGCCCCAGCATTTT. Its translation: CASRPTGALSSQPQHF. This rearrangement joins TRBV28 to TRBJ1-5; 7 nucleotides match TRBD1. After removal of 6 bases from V and 6 bases from J, the junction contained 14 bases not matched to a gene. Germline values: CDR1 MDHEN, CDR2 SYDVKM. CDR3 size: 16 residues.

This clone has only a few counts. This chain uses TRBV7-3 with TRBJ1-1; tentatively, D is TRBD1 (6 bases). The CDR3 is 17 amino acids. CDR1 and CDR2 from the germline V gene are SGHTA and FQGTGA. The germline V and J ends were trimmed by 5 bases and 4 bases, with 23 bases remaining between them. The CDR3 nucleotides are TGTGCCAGCAGCCAATCGCCCCGGGGGGGCGTCGGCACTGAAGCTTTCTTT. This translates into CASSQSPRGGVGTEAFF.

The chain combines TRBV14 with TRBJ2-2; 7 bases match TRBD2. The V segment lost 4 bases and the J segment 6 bases; nucleotides outside the gene matches: 17. Germline assignment: CDR1 SGHDN and CDR2 FVKESK. The CDR3 spans 18 residues. CDR3: CASSPRYQGTIPSGELFF. The CDR3 region has the DNA TGTGCCAGCAGCCCTCGTTACCAAGGGACTATCCCCTCCGGGGAGCTGTTTTTT. Full variable domain (outside the CDR3, taken from reference TRBV14 and TRBJ2-2): EAGVTQFPSHSVIEKGQTVTLRCDPISGHDNLYWYRRVMGKEIKFLLHFVKESKQDESGMPNNRFLAERTGGTYSTLKVQPAELEDSGVYFCASSPRYQGTIPSGELFFGEGSRLTVL.

The CDR3 region has the DNA TGTGCCAGCAGTTCGGGACTCTCGGACCCCTACGAGCAGTACTTC. It encodes CASSSGLSDPYEQYF. The chain uses TRBV7-9 and TRBJ2-7; perhaps TRBD2 as D (6 bases). Germline V gene data show CDR1 as SEHNR and CDR2 as FQNEAQ (reference sequence). This CDR3 has 15 amino acids. V shed 6 bases and J shed 2 bases, with 17 bases lying between them.

This chain joins TRBV3-1 (or the pseudogene TRBV3-2) and TRBJ1-6; the match to TRBD1 covers 7 bases. Trimming removed 3 bases from V and 0 bases from J; junction bases left unmatched: 11. Per the germline V gene, CDR1 is LGHDT and CDR2 is YNNKEL (reference sequence). The CDR3 sequence is 19 residues long. The DNA for the CDR3 is TGTGCCAGCAGCCAGGGACAGCCTTACCTTAGCTCCTATAATTCACCCCTCCACTTT. It encodes CASSQGQPYLSSYNSPLHF.

The chain is built from TRBV19 and TRBJ1-5; 7 bases align to TRBD1. With V trimmed by 3 bases and J by 9 bases, 5 bases remained unmatched. The CDR3 sequence is 13 residues long. The germline CDR1 and CDR2 sequences are LNHDA and SQIVND (reference sequence). CDR3 sequence: CASSIDRAAPQHF. The CDR3 DNA sequence: TGTGCCAGTAGTATTGACAGGGCCGCGCCCCAGCATTTT.

The rearrangement joins TRBV7-6 to TRBJ2-2, with D perhaps matching TRBD1 (5 bases). CDR1 and CDR2 from the germline V gene are SGHVS and FNYEAQ. The CDR3 runs to 17 residues. V lost 5 bases, J lost 3 bases, and 19 bases lay in between. The DNA of the CDR3 is TGTGCCAGCAGCCAACCGGAAGGGGCCCTTCACACCGGGGAGCTGTTTTTT. Translated, it gives CASSQPEGALHTGELFF.

V usage is TRBV6-5 and J usage is TRBJ1-1, with D perhaps TRBD1 (6 bases). Germline V gives CDR1 MNHEY, CDR2 SVGAGI. CDR3 length: 13 amino acids. Trimming cost V 8 bases and J 1 base, with 11 bases left between them. CDR3 DNA sequence: TGTGCCAGCGGATACAGGGAGAACACTGAAGCTTTCTTT. The encoded protein is CASGYRENTEAFF.

The genes are TRBV24-1 and TRBJ2-7; 9 positions agree with TRBD1. The CDR3 is 14 amino acids. Trimming took 3 bases from V and 7 from J; bases not matched to a gene: 6. CDR1 is KGHDR, CDR2 SFDVKD, per germline. CDR3 sequence: CATSDEDRGEEQYV. As DNA, the CDR3 is TGTGCCACCAGTGATGAGGACAGGGGTGAGGAGCAGTACGTC.

This chain links TRBV27 with TRBJ2-5, with TRBD1 matching over 8 bases. CDR1 and CDR2 (germline): MNHEY, SMNVEV (reference sequence). V lost 5 bases and J lost 4; bases outside the gene matches: 6. This CDR3 contains 14 residues. The CDR3 bases are TGTGCCAGCAGTCCCAGGGGGCGATTAGAGACCCAGTACTTC. Its translation is CASSPRGRLETQYF.